This record covers a single T cell receptor beta chain. Its antigen is still unknown. The source of the sample is a study of T cell responses to AZD1222 COVID-19 vaccine. Repertoires were generated with immunoSEQ multiplex PCR, while TCRdb's copy carries only in-frame clones and drops some. This table holds under 130,000 clones, 85% to 90% found once. Overall study findings and caveats: Spike-specific TCR breadth and depth were elevated following two AZD1222 doses.

Germline V CDR1 and CDR2: SQVTM, ANQGSEA. V shed 3 bases and J 4 bases; nucleotides not matched to a gene: 4. The length of the CDR3 is 15 residues. The material was peripheral blood, obtained on day 0 of AZD1222 vaccination. The V call is TRBV29-1, the J call TRBJ2-3; 13 nucleotides agree with TRBD2. The receptor comes from an adult in good health. The CDR3 reads CSVDTSGGVADTQYF. As DNA, the CDR3 is TGCAGCGTTGACACTAGCGGGGGGGTTGCAGATACGCAGTATTTT.